Following are 32 T cell receptor beta chains from one sample sequenced in a study of low-dose radiotherapy and immunotherapy resistance in tumors. Stated time point: after trial treatment. The treatment: LDRT plus nivolumab, ipilimumab, low-dose cyclophosphamide and aspirin (RACIN trial). Gene-specific TRAV and TRBV primers were used for first-strand cDNA, covering alpha and beta chains. With a constant-region primer and a V-primer adapter, TCRs were subjected to 20 PCR cycles of amplification. MiXCR, applied by TCRdb to the reads, yields one record per CDR3 protein. The data show roughly 56,000 distinct CDR3 sequences, approximately 22% seen once. Specimen: PBMCs, collected after low-dose radiotherapy plus immunotherapy. The receptors shown here come from a male donor with prostate cancer.

This clonotype was seen only a few times. This likely stems from a read error, as it lies one base from a far larger clone. The genes are TRBV6-1 and TRBJ2-7, with D maybe TRBD1 (6 bases). Germline V gene lookup returns CDR1 MNHNS and CDR2 SASEGT. Trimming took off 6 bases at V and 0 bases at J, with 12 bases between the two ends. This CDR3 is 14 amino acids long. As DNA, the CDR3 is TGTGCCAGCAGAGCAGGGGTTCACTCCTACGAGCAGTACTTC. This sequence encodes CASRAGVHSYEQYF.

This clonotype appeared a few times. The CDR3 is CASSIWDRVDEQFF. The CDR3 DNA follows: TGTGCCAGTAGTATATGGGACAGGGTTGATGAGCAGTTCTTC. The chain couples TRBV19 to TRBJ2-1; TRBD1 matches 9 bases. With V trimmed by 2 bases and J by 8 bases, 4 bases remained unmatched. Germline V CDR1 and CDR2: LNHDA, SQIVND (reference sequence). This CDR3 has 14 residues.

The CDR3 bases are TGCAGTGCTGTAAAGCGGACAGGTTTCAATTCACCCCTCCACTTT. Encoded protein: CSAVKRTGFNSPLHF. The chain combines TRBV20-1 with TRBJ1-6; 7 bases map to TRBD1. J lost 7 bases, V lost 5 bases, and 11 bases had no gene match. The CDR3 runs 15 residues. Germline V lookup: CDR1 DFQATT, CDR2 SNEGSKA (reference sequence).

The rearrangement uses TRBV19 and TRBJ2-5, with a tentative D call TRBD1 (6 bases). With 6 bases removed from V and 5 bases from J, the gap between germline ends came to 13 bases. The germline CDR1 and CDR2 sequences are LNHDA and SQIVND (reference sequence). The CDR3 contains 13 residues. DNA of the CDR3: TGTGCCAGTAGGATACAGGGAAGCGAGACCCAGTACTTC. Translated: CASRIQGSETQYF.

This clonotype has ten or more counts. The gene calls are TRBV6-1 and TRBJ2-7; D is possibly TRBD2 (5 bases). V lost 6 bases to trimming and J lost 4 bases, with 10 bases between them. CDR1 is MNHNS and CDR2 is SASEGT in the germline V gene. This CDR3 is 12 amino acids long. The CDR3 DNA follows: TGTGCCAGCAGGCCGGACTGGTACGAGCAGTACTTC. Translated: CASRPDWYEQYF.

There are a few counts of this clonotype. The genes are TRBV20-1 and TRBJ1-5; 8 positions match TRBD1. The V gene end was trimmed by 0 bases and the J gene end by 5 bases; junction bases not matched to a gene: 9. CDR3 size: 16 residues. Germline V gene data show CDR1 as DFQATT and CDR2 as SNEGSKA (reference sequence). CDR3 DNA sequence: TGCAGTGCTAGAGAGGAGGGGCTGACAGGGGATCAGCCCCAGCATTTT. Its translation: CSAREEGLTGDQPQHF.

This clonotype was recorded at least ten times. This rearrangement joins TRBV5-1 to TRBJ2-1, with TRBD2 matching 12 bases. Germline values: CDR1 SGHRS, CDR2 YFSETQ. V trimming: 2 bases; J trimming: 9 bases; junction bases outside the gene matches: 6. The CDR3 has 15 amino acids. The CDR3 region has the DNA TGCGCCAGCAGCTTCGTGACTAGCGGGAGTGGTGAGCAGTTCTTC. This sequence encodes CASSFVTSGSGEQFF.

This clonotype appeared many times. This chain uses TRBV30 with TRBJ1-3, with 8 bases fitting TRBD1. This CDR3 spans 14 amino acids. V trimming: 5 bases; J trimming: 0 bases; junction bases outside the gene matches: 3. Germline assignment: CDR1 GTSNPN and CDR2 SVGIG (reference sequence). CDR3 protein: CAWGTGISGNTIYF. The CDR3 nucleotides read TGTGCCTGGGGGACAGGTATCTCTGGAAACACCATATATTTT.

There are many counts of this clonotype. This rearrangement joins TRBV6-2 or TRBV6-3 to TRBJ2-7; 8 bases map to TRBD2. The germline V gene has CDR1 MNHEY and CDR2 SVGEGT. The CDR3 is 15 amino acids. V lost 4 bases, J lost 3 bases, and 8 bases stayed unmatched. The CDR3 sequence: CASSFPRAGVYEQYF. Written as DNA, the CDR3 is TGTGCCAGCAGTTTCCCCAGAGCGGGAGTCTACGAGCAGTACTTC.

This clonotype came up many times. This chain joins TRBV5-1 and TRBJ1-2, with TRBD1 matching 10 bases. Germline values: CDR1 SGHRS, CDR2 YFSETQ. The CDR3 totals 17 residues. The J segment lost 2 bases and the V segment lost 4 bases, leaving 11 bases of the junction unmatched. The DNA of the CDR3 is TGCGCCAGCAGCCTAGGACAGGGGGGAGTCGCCAACTATGGCTACACCTTC. Its protein is CASSLGQGGVANYGYTF.

This clonotype came up many times. The chain carries TRBV7-9 and TRBJ1-1; D perhaps matches TRBD1 (6 bases). The germline V and J ends were trimmed by 4 bases and 4 bases, with 13 bases remaining between them. The CDR3 length is 14 residues. CDR1 and CDR2 (germline): SEHNR, FQNEAQ (reference sequence). The CDR3 sequence: CASSSQGFATEAFF. CDR3 coding DNA: TGTGCCAGCAGCTCCCAGGGGTTCGCCACTGAAGCTTTCTTT.

This clonotype was picked up many times. V gene TRBV28 combines with J gene TRBJ1-3; D is possibly TRBD1 (6 bases). This CDR3 comprises 15 residues. Germline assignment: CDR1 MDHEN and CDR2 SYDVKM. Trimming shortened V by 5 bases and J by 3 bases, and 14 bases separated the two germline ends. CDR3 sequence reads: CASSLQGPGGNTIYF. CDR3 nucleotide sequence: TGTGCCAGCAGTCTCCAGGGGCCTGGTGGAAACACCATATATTTT.

This clonotype has ten or more counts. The chain employs TRBV29-1 and TRBJ2-5; no definite D call. This CDR3 region has 12 residues. Deletions cut 3 bases from V and 1 base from J, with 6 bases between. The germline V gene encodes CDR1 SQVTM and CDR2 ANQGSEA. CDR3 nucleotide sequence: TGCAGCGTTGAGGGCTTCCAAGAGACCCAGTACTTC. Protein sequence: CSVEGFQETQYF. The full variable domain, completed using reference TRBV29-1 and TRBJ2-5, is SAVISQKPSRDICQRGTSLTIQCQVDSQVTMMFWYRQQPGQSLTLIATANQGSEATYESGFVIDKFPISRPNLTFSTLTVSNMSPEDSSIYLCSVEGFQETQYFGPGTRLLVL.

Many counts were recorded for this clonotype. This chain uses TRBV12-3 or TRBV12-4 with TRBJ1-1, with D unresolved. Between the trimmed V and J ends, which lost 1 base and 0 bases, there was a span of 9 bases. This CDR3 has 15 residues. The CDR3, as DNA: TGTGCCAGCAGTTTAGATCGGGCCTTGAACACTGAAGCTTTCTTT. Its protein product is CASSLDRALNTEAFF.

As to this clonotype: It is likely a read error: a sequence one base away is far more abundant. V and J are TRBV7-6 and TRBJ1-1; a weak D match, TRBD1 (5 bases). The CDR3 consists of 14 residues. Germline V gene data show CDR1 as SGHVS and CDR2 as FNYEAQ. CDR3 bases: TGTGCCAGCAGCTTACCTGTCGGGGCCACTGGAGCTTTCTTT. Protein sequence: CASSLPVGATGAFF.

This clonotype has at least ten counts. The rearrangement joins TRBV27 to TRBJ2-5; maybe TRBD2 (7 bases). The V gene lost 1 base and the J gene lost 1 base, with 13 bases spanning the gap. This CDR3 has 16 amino acids. The germline gives CDR1 MNHEY, CDR2 SMNVEV (reference sequence). The CDR3 DNA reads as TGTGCCAGCAGTTTATTCGGGGGGCACTCCCAAGAGACCCAGTACTTC. This sequence encodes CASSLFGGHSQETQYF.

The sample holds a few counts of this clonotype. Given a far larger clone just one base away, this is likely a sequencing read error. This rearrangement joins TRBV28 to TRBJ2-7, with TRBD2 matching 8 bases. The length of the CDR3 is 13 residues. J was trimmed by 7 bases and V by 2 bases; bases with no gene match: 4. The V gene's germline CDR1 is MDHEN and CDR2 SYDVKM. The CDR3 region has the DNA TGTGCCAGCAGTTTACCGGGGGGGAATGAGCAGTACTTC. The encoded protein is CASSLPGGNEQYF. The entire variable domain, with the rest obtained from reference TRBV28 and TRBJ2-7, is as follows: DVKVTQSSRYLVKRTGEKVFLECVQDMDHENMFWYRQDPGLGLRLIYFSYDVKMKEKGDIPEGYSVSREKKERFSLILESASTNQTSMYLCASSLPGGNEQYFGPGTRLTVT.

This clonotype has at least ten counts. The chain carries TRBV6-2 or TRBV6-3 and TRBJ2-2; unclear D gene. Looked up from germline, CDR1 is MNHEY and CDR2 is SVGEGT. Trimming left V 7 bases short and J 4 bases short, with 13 bases between. This CDR3 has 14 residues. CDR3 region: CASKQQSGTGELFF. CDR3 DNA sequence: TGTGCCAGCAAACAACAGTCGGGCACCGGGGAGCTGTTTTTT.

Many counts were recorded for this clonotype. The chain joins TRBV24-1 to TRBJ2-3; D is undetermined. V was trimmed by 5 bases and J by 6 bases, leaving 8 bases between them. This CDR3 region has 12 residues. Germline V gene sequence: CDR1 KGHDR, CDR2 SFDVKD. CDR3 sequence (DNA): TGTGCCACCAGTGCGACCTCGGATACGCAGTATTTT. Translation gives CATSATSDTQYF.

In this sample, this clonotype turned up many times. The gene calls are TRBV6-2 or TRBV6-3 and TRBJ1-1; no clear D gene. V dropped 8 bases and J dropped 2 bases, with 15 bases sitting between them. CDR1 is MNHEY and CDR2 is SVGEGT in the germline V gene. This CDR3 spans 14 amino acids. CDR3 sequence reads: CASRRPWSNTEAFF. The CDR3 bases are TGTGCCAGCCGGCGACCGTGGTCTAACACTGAAGCTTTCTTT.

CDR3 sequence: CASSQGVAYGYTF. In nucleotides, the CDR3 is TGTGCCAGCAGCCAAGGGGTGGCCTATGGCTACACCTTC. The chain has TRBV3-1 and TRBJ1-2; D not resolved. The V gene's germline CDR1 is LGHDT and CDR2 YNNKEL (reference sequence). The CDR3 totals 13 residues. Deletions cut 1 base from V and 4 bases from J, with 7 bases between. The variable domain in full, with the rest retrieved from reference TRBV3-1 and TRBJ1-2, is DTAVSQTPKYLVTQMGNDKSIKCEQNLGHDTMYWYKQDSKKFLKIMFSYNNKELIINETVPNRFSPKSPDKAHLNLHINSLELGDSAVYFCASSQGVAYGYTFGSGTRLTVV.

This clonotype was counted at least ten times. V is TRBV10-1 and J is TRBJ2-7; a weak D match, TRBD2 (6 bases). Trimming shortened V by 8 bases and J by 7 bases, and 9 bases separated the two germline ends. The CDR3 has 10 amino acids. The germline gives CDR1 WNHNN, CDR2 SYGVQD (reference sequence). The CDR3 region is CASLREEQYF. The CDR3 DNA reads as TGCGCCAGCCTCCGGGAGGAGCAGTACTTC.

This clonotype was picked up many times. The V call is TRBV29-1, the J call TRBJ2-5; no definite D call. CDR3 length: 12 amino acids. V lost 2 bases and J lost 6, with 10 bases in between. The germline V gene encodes CDR1 SQVTM and CDR2 ANQGSEA. Written as DNA, the CDR3 is TGCAGCGTTGAATTCGGCCCACAGACCCAGTACTTC. This translates into CSVEFGPQTQYF.

In its sample, this clonotype was seen many times. This chain connects TRBV6-5 to TRBJ1-2; D is unclear. The ends were cut back, 4 bases at V and 5 bases at J, with 20 bases in the middle. CDR1 and CDR2 from the germline V gene are MNHEY and SVGAGI. The CDR3 extends over 16 amino acids. DNA of the CDR3: TGTGCCAGCAGTTCAAACCCAGGCGGACGCACATATGGCTACACCTTC. It codes for CASSSNPGGRTYGYTF.

Many counts were recorded for this clonotype. This chain links TRBV5-4 with TRBJ2-2; D is possibly TRBD1 (6 bases). The CDR3 contains 16 residues. Germline CDR1 reads SGHNT; CDR2 reads YYREEE (reference sequence). Trimming took off 4 bases at V and 1 base at J, with 14 bases between the two ends. CDR3 coding DNA: TGTGCCAGCAGCCCGCAGATAGGGGGGAACACCGGGGAGCTGTTTTTT. The encoded protein is CASSPQIGGNTGELFF. The full variable domain, completed using reference TRBV5-4 and TRBJ2-2, is ETGVTQSPTHLIKTRGQQVTLRCSSQSGHNTVSWYQQALGQGPQFIFQYYREEENGRGNFPPRFSGLQFPNYSSELNVNALELDDSALYLCASSPQIGGNTGELFFGEGSRLTVL.

This clonotype was observed many times. The rearrangement links TRBV20-1 to TRBJ1-2; D is undetermined. In germline, CDR1 is DFQATT, CDR2 SNEGSKA (reference sequence). The V end was cut by 6 bases, the J end by 3 bases, with 5 bases between. The CDR3 totals 10 residues. The CDR3, as DNA: TGCAGTGCCTCGGACTATGGCTACACCTTC. Translation: CSASDYGYTF.

This clonotype was picked up one time. A far larger clone is one nucleotide away, so this likely arose from a read error. The chain couples TRBV7-8 to TRBJ2-1; 9 bases align to TRBD1. Germline-derived CDR1 and CDR2 are SGHVS and FQNEAQ. The CDR3 covers 15 residues. The V segment lost 1 base and the J segment 7 bases; nucleotides outside the gene matches: 5. The CDR3 coding sequence is TGTGCCAGCAGCTTAGATACAGGGGGCTTAAATGAGCAGTTCTTC. This sequence encodes CASSLDTGGLNEQFF.

On this clonotype itself: Given a far larger clone just one base away, this is likely a sequencing read error. The V gene is TRBV6-1, the J gene TRBJ2-7; a possible D gene is TRBD2 (6 bases). This CDR3 spans 16 amino acids. Trimming took 9 bases from V and 4 from J, leaving 25 bases between them. Germline V gene data show CDR1 as MNHNS and CDR2 as SASEGT. The CDR3 region is CASSHPTSRLNYEQYF. The CDR3 DNA reads TGTGCCAGTTCACACCCAACTAGCCGGCTAAATTACGAGCAGTACTTC.

This clonotype was observed many times. The rearrangement links TRBV28 to TRBJ1-1; D is unclear. Per the germline V gene, CDR1 is MDHEN and CDR2 is SYDVKM. V lost 2 bases and J 0 bases, leaving 7 bases between the germline ends. This CDR3 is 14 amino acids long. The CDR3 spells CASSLATVNTEAFF. DNA of the CDR3: TGTGCCAGCAGTTTAGCTACGGTGAACACTGAAGCTTTCTTT.

In this sample, this clonotype turned up many times. The CDR3 coding sequence is TGTGCCAGCAGTGATTTCTCCACCCCAGACTTCTACAATGAGCAGTTCTTC. The encoded protein is CASSDFSTPDFYNEQFF. This sequence joins TRBV6-4 and TRBJ2-1, with D uncertain. The CDR3 is 17 amino acids. Germline V gives CDR1 MRHNA, CDR2 SNTAGT. The V end lost 3 bases, the J end lost 3 bases, and 18 bases lay between the germline ends.

The V and J genes are TRBV5-4 and TRBJ2-5; TRBD2 matches at 13 bases. The CDR3 has 15 amino acids. Unmatched junction bases numbered 1, after V lost 2 bases and J lost 3 bases. Germline V gene lookup returns CDR1 SGHNT and CDR2 YYREEE (reference sequence). This CDR3 is CASSFGLAGEETQYF. The CDR3 nucleotides read TGTGCCAGCAGCTTTGGACTAGCGGGAGAAGAGACCCAGTACTTC.

This clonotype was found many times. The chain couples TRBV2 to TRBJ2-1, with 14 bases aligning to TRBD2. After removal of 6 bases from V and 9 bases from J, the junction contained 7 bases not matched to a gene. The CDR3 is made up of 15 amino acids. Germline V gives CDR1 SNHLY, CDR2 FYNNEI. The CDR3 protein is CASRGLAGVGGEQFF. The CDR3 bases are TGTGCCAGCAGGGGACTAGCGGGGGTCGGAGGTGAGCAGTTCTTC.